This T cell receptor (beta chain) was identified during a study of T cells in narcolepsy. About the research overall: Donors had narcolepsy type 1 or type 2, or were healthy controls.

This clone was observed a few times. Trimming took 7 bases from V and 6 from J; bases not matched to a gene: 9. This CDR3 region has 14 residues. Germline-derived CDR1 and CDR2 are SNHLY and FYNNEI. Clones were sequenced by immunoSEQ multiplex PCR, and TCRdb holds only the in-frame ones, with some missing. The table lists 20,000 to 30,000 clones, approximately 62% of them singletons. The sample comprised memory (CD45RA-) CD4+ T cells from blood. This clonotype originated in a human donor in good health. V usage is TRBV2 and J usage is TRBJ2-7; 10 nucleotides agree with TRBD1. DNA for the CDR3: TGTGCCAGCACGCCGGAGACAGGGGGCGGCGAGCAGTACTTC. Amino acids: CASTPETGGGEQYF.